Below are 25 T cell receptor beta chains sequenced from a single sample in a study of T-cell memory formation after mild COVID-19. Each CDR3 protein is one row after TCRdb ran MiXCR on the 5' RACE reads. This sample yields a few hundred thousand distinct CDR3 sequences, of which approximately 18% are seen a single time; roughly 23% belongs to the top ten. The sequencing sample was made of PBMCs or a T cell subset sorted from them (not recorded which). All receptors derive from a man aged 18 to 30 who had mild COVID-19 (a few samples of this study predate the infection). Cell type and time point are not known.

The chain uses TRBV12-3 or TRBV12-4 and TRBJ2-5, with D uncertain. There are 12 residues in the CDR3. The V end lost 7 bases, the J end lost 6 bases, and 12 bases lay between the germline ends. CDR3 sequence: CASTPGGQTQYF. CDR3 sequence (DNA): TGTGCCAGCACCCCCGGTGGGCAGACCCAGTACTTC.

The chain has TRBV7-6 and TRBJ1-2; D might be TRBD1 (5 bases). The CDR3 covers 15 residues. V was clipped by 1 base and J by 3 bases, with 12 bases between them. Germline CDR1 reads SGHVS; CDR2 reads FNYEAQ. This chain's CDR3 is CASSLGGGRDYGYTF. The DNA for the CDR3 is TGTGCCAGCAGCTTAGGGGGAGGCAGGGACTATGGCTACACCTTC.

This clonotype was counted many times. This chain connects TRBV5-6 to TRBJ2-2; D assignment may be TRBD1 or TRBD2 (6 bases each). In germline, CDR1 is SGHDT, CDR2 YYEEEE. This CDR3 is 17 amino acids long. Trimming removed 3 bases at V and 2 bases at J, with 17 bases between. DNA of the CDR3: TGTGCCAGCAGCTCCCTTAGGGGGGACGAAAACACCGGGGAGCTGTTTTTT. Its protein is CASSSLRGDENTGELFF.

The V and J genes are TRBV27 and TRBJ2-6, with D hard to call. This CDR3 region has 16 residues. V gave up 0 bases and J gave up 0 bases, with 6 bases separating them. CDR1 is MNHEY, CDR2 SMNVEV, per germline (reference sequence). CDR3: CASSLSPLSGANVLTF. CDR3 sequence (DNA): TGTGCCAGCAGTTTATCGCCGCTCTCTGGGGCCAACGTCCTGACTTTC.

CDR3 in amino acids: CASSYSGGRGTQYF. The CDR3 bases are TGTGCCAGCAGTTACTCCGGGGGGCGGGGTACGCAGTATTTT. The chain couples TRBV6-5 to TRBJ2-3, with D possibly matching TRBD2 (7 bases). This CDR3 region has 14 residues. Deletions cut 0 bases from V and 8 bases from J, with 12 bases between. Germline V CDR1 and CDR2: MNHEY, SVGAGI.

This clonotype has just a few counts. The chain combines TRBV24-1 with TRBJ2-1; D not resolved. Germline assignment: CDR1 KGHDR and CDR2 SFDVKD. Trimming shortened V by 3 bases and J by 8 bases, and 4 bases separated the two germline ends. CDR3 length: 11 amino acids. Here the CDR3 DNA reads TGTGCCACCAGTGATAGCTATGAGCAGTTCTTC. The encoded protein is CATSDSYEQFF.

This clonotype appeared a few times. The chain recombines TRBV2 with TRBJ1-5; D is possibly TRBD1 (5 bases). Per the germline V gene, CDR1 is SNHLY and CDR2 is FYNNEI. V was pared by 9 bases and J by 4 bases, with 13 bases between. This CDR3 region has 13 residues. This CDR3 reads CASNRGDNQPQHF. In nucleotides, the CDR3 is TGTGCCAGTAACCGGGGCGATAATCAGCCCCAGCATTTT.

The gene calls are TRBV7-4 and TRBJ2-7; unclear D gene. V was shortened by 4 bases and J by 0 bases, with 10 bases between the two germline ends. CDR1 SGHVT and CDR2 SQSDAQ come from the germline V gene. CDR3 length equals 14 residues. In DNA form, the CDR3 reads TGTGCCAGCAGCTCACCCTCAGCCTCCTACGAGCAGTACGTC. Its protein is CASSSPSASYEQYV.

This clonotype came up a few times. This chain connects TRBV6-1 to TRBJ2-7; no clear D. Germline CDR1 is MNHNS and CDR2 is SASEGT. V was cut by 6 bases and J by 0 bases, with 12 bases left in between. The CDR3 runs to 14 residues. The CDR3 is CASSGNTYSYEQYV. As DNA, the CDR3 is TGTGCCAGCAGCGGTAACACATACTCCTACGAGCAGTACGTC.

V gene TRBV5-1 combines with J gene TRBJ2-7; D remains unclear. Trimming removed 4 bases from V and 6 bases from J, with 14 bases in between. The CDR3 runs to 13 residues. The germline V gene encodes CDR1 SGHRS and CDR2 YFSETQ. The CDR3 reads CASSPAPGVEQYF. The CDR3, as DNA: TGCGCCAGCAGCCCCGCGCCGGGTGTCGAGCAGTACTTC.

The chain has TRBV6-1 and TRBJ2-1; D remains ambiguous. The V end lost 4 bases, the J end lost 6 bases, and 7 bases lay between the germline ends. The CDR3 is 12 amino acids. Germline CDR1 and CDR2: MNHNS and SASEGT. The CDR3 region is CASSARPNEQFF. Here the CDR3 DNA reads TGTGCCAGCAGTGCCCGCCCCAATGAGCAGTTCTTC.

This clonotype was found a few times. The V and J genes are TRBV7-9 and TRBJ2-3; 10 bases align to TRBD2. The junction had 9 bases not matched to a gene; V was cut back by 1 base and J by 5 bases. In germline, CDR1 is SEHNR, CDR2 FQNEAQ (reference sequence). This CDR3 comprises 17 residues. The CDR3 DNA reads as TGTGCCAGCAGCTTAGGAGTGGGGCTAGCGGGGGAAGATACGCAGTATTTT. It yields the protein CASSLGVGLAGEDTQYF.

The V and J genes are TRBV7-9 and TRBJ2-3; 8 nucleotides line up with TRBD2. CDR1 and CDR2 from the germline V gene are SEHNR and FQNEAQ (reference sequence). The V segment lost 2 bases and the J segment 1 base; nucleotides outside the gene matches: 5. This CDR3 region has 16 residues. The CDR3 bases are TGTGCCAGCAGCTTATTGGGGCGGGGGGGCACAGATACGCAGTATTTT. Translating gives CASSLLGRGGTDTQYF.

This clonotype has only a few counts. The rearrangement joins TRBV7-6 to TRBJ2-1; D is possibly TRBD1 (5 bases). This CDR3 contains 13 residues. The ends were cut back, 8 bases at V and 4 bases at J, with 12 bases in the middle. CDR1 is SGHVS and CDR2 is FNYEAQ in the germline V gene. The CDR3 sequence: CASGIAGYNEQFF. CDR3 nucleotide sequence: TGTGCCAGCGGCATCGCAGGGTACAATGAGCAGTTCTTC.

This clonotype was seen more than once but under ten times. The V gene is TRBV7-9, the J gene TRBJ2-3; no firm D call. The V end lost 6 bases, the J end lost 4 bases, and 17 bases lay between the germline ends. The germline CDR1 and CDR2 sequences are SEHNR and FQNEAQ (reference sequence). The CDR3 length is 15 residues. CDR3 nucleotide sequence: TGTGCCAGCAGTTCTCGCAGCTGGCAGGCAGATACGCAGTATTTT. Protein product: CASSSRSWQADTQYF.

The chain carries TRBV6-2 or TRBV6-3 and TRBJ1-2, with a possible D match to TRBD1 (5 bases). The V and J ends lost 5 bases and 8 bases respectively, with 12 bases between them. Germline CDR1 MNHEY, CDR2 SVGEGT. The CDR3 is made up of 12 amino acids. This chain's CDR3 is CASSHRQLGYTF. The CDR3 DNA sequence: TGTGCCAGCAGTCACCGACAGTTGGGCTACACCTTC.

The DNA of the CDR3 is TGTGCCAGTAGTATAGCGGGTAACAATCAGCCCCAGCATTTT. This sequence encodes CASSIAGNNQPQHF. This chain joins TRBV19 and TRBJ1-5; D unclear. Germline CDR1 and CDR2: LNHDA and SQIVND (reference sequence). V was cut by 1 base and J by 3 bases, with 7 bases left in between. The CDR3 spans 14 residues.

In this sample, this clonotype turned up many times. The genes are TRBV3-1 and TRBJ2-5; D remains unclear. CDR1 is LGHDT and CDR2 is YNNKEL in the germline V gene (reference sequence). V lost 4 bases and J 5 bases, leaving 11 bases between the germline ends. CDR3 length: 13 amino acids. The CDR3 reads CASSPRGVETQYF. CDR3 DNA: TGTGCCAGCAGCCCCCGCGGTGTCGAGACCCAGTACTTC.

The table lists this clonotype with a few counts. This chain connects TRBV5-1 to TRBJ1-1; D is ambiguous. The CDR3 has 14 residues. The V gene's germline CDR1 is SGHRS and CDR2 YFSETQ. V was trimmed by 0 bases and J by 7 bases, leaving 13 bases between them. CDR3 nucleotides: TGCGCCAGCAGCTTGGGAAATCGGGCCGGTGAAGCTTTCTTT. Amino acid sequence: CASSLGNRAGEAFF.

This clonotype was seen at least ten times. V is TRBV2 and J is TRBJ2-2, with D possibly TRBD2 on 6 matching bases. The CDR3 spans 14 residues. Looked up from germline, CDR1 is SNHLY and CDR2 is FYNNEI. V was cut by 8 bases and J by 3 bases, with 13 bases left in between. Written as DNA, the CDR3 is TGTGCCAGCTGCAGGGACTGGGACACCGGGGAGCTGTTTTTT. This sequence encodes CASCRDWDTGELFF.

This clonotype has just a few counts. This sequence joins TRBV7-9 and TRBJ2-7, with 9 bases lining up with TRBD1. Unmatched junction bases numbered 9, after V lost 1 base and J lost 5 bases. Germline assignment: CDR1 SEHNR and CDR2 FQNEAQ (reference sequence). The length of the CDR3 is 16 residues. In nucleotides, the CDR3 is TGTGCCAGCAGCTTAGGGGGACAGGGAGGGAATCACGAGCAGTACTTC. Translating gives CASSLGGQGGNHEQYF.

In this sample, this clonotype turned up a few times. V is TRBV7-3 and J is TRBJ1-1; D unresolved. CDR3 length: 13 residues. V dropped 4 bases and J dropped 0 bases, with 6 bases sitting between them. The V gene's germline CDR1 is SGHTA and CDR2 FQGTGA. The CDR3 sequence is CASSSGMNTEAFF. DNA of the CDR3: TGTGCCAGCAGCTCGGGGATGAACACTGAAGCTTTCTTT.

The chain carries TRBV5-1 and TRBJ2-3, with D hard to call. V was cut by 6 bases and J by 6 bases, with 14 bases left in between. The V gene's germline CDR1 is SGHRS and CDR2 YFSETQ. The CDR3 extends over 13 amino acids. The CDR3 sequence: CASNQGPEDTQYF. The CDR3 bases are TGCGCCAGCAACCAAGGTCCGGAGGATACGCAGTATTTT.

The chain is built from TRBV4-2 and TRBJ1-3, with 8 positions matching TRBD1. The length of the CDR3 is 14 residues. CDR1 and CDR2 (germline): LGHNA, YNFKEQ. Unmatched junction bases numbered 7, after V lost 10 bases and J lost 2 bases. The CDR3 DNA follows: TGTGCCACCGGACAGGGTAGGGCTGGAAACACCATATATTTT. It codes for CATGQGRAGNTIYF.

This clonotype was found a few times. This chain uses TRBV12-3 or TRBV12-4 with TRBJ2-1; D is unclear. The CDR3 contains 13 residues. The V end was cut by 2 bases, the J end by 7 bases, with 9 bases between. The chain's CDR3 is CASSLTPFNEQFF. The CDR3 DNA is TGTGCCAGCAGTTTAACGCCCTTTAATGAGCAGTTCTTC.